The clone carrying this T cell receptor (beta chain) was found a few times. The data are from a study of beta chain features in type 1 diabetes. Study details: Summed over all samples, the examined sorted cells came to 95 million to 130 million.

All of the isolated RNA was reverse transcribed, so expressed TCRB transcripts were sequenced. The method was immunoSEQ multiplex PCR; TCRdb's version includes in-frame clones alone and lacks a portion of them. The data show about 900,000 clones, roughly 15% seen once. V lost 1 base and J lost 3; bases outside the gene matches: 5. Germline V gene data show CDR1 as MDHEN and CDR2 as SYDVKM. CDR3 length: 16 residues. This sequence originates from a young woman in good health. The sequenced material came from naive CD4+ T cells from blood. The chain employs TRBV28 and TRBJ2-3; 9 nucleotides match TRBD1. Here the CDR3 DNA reads TGTGCCAGCAGTTTATCTGGACAGGGGTCAACAGATACGCAGTATTTT. This encodes CASSLSGQGSTDTQYF.